Each of the 28 T cell receptor beta chains below was sequenced from the same sample in a study of OX40 agonist ivuxolimab in advanced cancers. The method was immunoSEQ multiplex PCR; TCRdb's version includes in-frame clones alone and lacks a portion of them. This repertoire shows about 79,000 clones, about nine tenths found once; its top ten account for approximately 7%. Here the sequenced sample was CD4+ or CD8+ T cells sorted from blood, taken in a trial of the OX40 agonist ivuxolimab. The receptors originated from an adult with an advanced solid tumor such as melanoma, head and neck, liver or kidney cancer.

The chain couples TRBV5-1 to TRBJ2-7, with no clear D. V dropped 0 bases and J dropped 0 bases, with 19 bases sitting between them. Per the germline V gene, CDR1 is SGHRS and CDR2 is YFSETQ. The length of the CDR3 is 18 residues. The CDR3 protein is CASSLARTGVVGSYEQYF. CDR3 DNA: TGCGCCAGCAGCTTGGCCCGAACTGGGGTGGTTGGCTCCTACGAGCAGTACTTC.

The table lists this clone with a count of one. This rearrangement joins TRBV2 to TRBJ2-5; either TRBD1 or TRBD2 may fit D (5 bases each). Germline CDR1 and CDR2: SNHLY and FYNNEI. V gave up 4 bases and J gave up 11 bases, with 26 bases separating them. The CDR3 totals 16 residues. DNA of the CDR3: TGTGCCAGCAGTGTCCAAAGACGGGACCGGACCGGTGTGCAGTACTTC. Translated, it gives CASSVQRRDRTGVQYF.

The chain has TRBV7-3 and TRBJ2-3; 7 bases line up with TRBD1. With V trimmed by 5 bases and J by 1 base, 3 bases remained unmatched. CDR3 length: 14 amino acids. Looked up from germline, CDR1 is SGHTA and CDR2 is FQGTGA. Here the CDR3 DNA reads TGTGCCAGCAGCCCCGGACAGGGCACAGATACGCAGTATTTT. It translates to CASSPGQGTDTQYF.

The V and J genes are TRBV7-9 and TRBJ2-7, with 8 bases that match TRBD2. V shed 4 bases and J 7 bases; nucleotides not matched to a gene: 18. The CDR3 has 17 amino acids. Germline CDR1 is SEHNR and CDR2 is FQNEAQ (reference sequence). CDR3 sequence: CASSSTGPGGRLREQYF. For the CDR3, the DNA is TGTGCCAGCAGCTCGACAGGCCCTGGCGGGAGGTTGCGGGAGCAGTACTTC.

This chain connects TRBV7-9 to TRBJ1-1, with D uncertain. The CDR3 extends over 13 amino acids. CDR1 and CDR2 from the germline V gene are SEHNR and FQNEAQ (reference sequence). The V gene lost 3 bases and the J gene lost 4 bases, with 9 bases spanning the gap. This CDR3 is CASSFRYGTEAFF. The CDR3 DNA reads TGTGCCAGCAGCTTCCGGTACGGCACTGAAGCTTTCTTT.

The chain is built from TRBV29-1 and TRBJ2-5; D is uncertain. The CDR3 sequence is 12 residues long. Trimming left V 4 bases short and J 0 bases short, with 6 bases between. Looked up from germline, CDR1 is SQVTM and CDR2 is ANQGSEA. CDR3 residues: CSVGPNQETQYF. CDR3 in DNA: TGCAGCGTTGGACCGAACCAAGAGACCCAGTACTTC. Full variable domain (rest looked up from reference TRBV29-1 and TRBJ2-5): SAVISQKPSRDICQRGTSLTIQCQVDSQVTMMFWYRQQPGQSLTLIATANQGSEATYESGFVIDKFPISRPNLTFSTLTVSNMSPEDSSIYLCSVGPNQETQYFGPGTRLLVL.

This clone was recorded once. V and J are TRBV28 and TRBJ1-5, with TRBD1 matching 9 bases. The germline gives CDR1 MDHEN, CDR2 SYDVKM. V lost 6 bases and J lost 4; bases outside the gene matches: 7. The CDR3 has 15 amino acids. CDR3 amino acids: CASRPTGGRNQPQHF. In DNA form, the CDR3 reads TGTGCCAGCAGGCCAACAGGGGGCCGGAATCAGCCCCAGCATTTT.

The V and J genes are TRBV7-3 and TRBJ2-1, with a possible D match to TRBD2 (6 bases). V was clipped by 0 bases and J by 6 bases, with 15 bases between them. Germline V CDR1 and CDR2: SGHTA, FQGTGA. This CDR3 comprises 16 residues. For the CDR3, the DNA is TGTGCCAGCAGCTTAACGGGAGGCCCCCCCGCCAATGAGCAGTTCTTC. Translation: CASSLTGGPPANEQFF.

This chain joins TRBV5-8 and TRBJ2-1; 8 bases are a match to TRBD2. CDR1 and CDR2 (germline): SGHTS, YDEGEE. After removal of 4 bases from V and 4 bases from J, the junction contained 16 bases not matched to a gene. The CDR3 totals 18 residues. CDR3 in amino acids: CASSLRLASYYVYNEQFF. CDR3 coding DNA: TGTGCCAGCAGCCTTAGACTAGCGTCTTACTATGTATACAATGAGCAGTTCTTC.

The rearrangement uses TRBV5-1 and TRBJ1-2, with D unresolved. V dropped 0 bases and J dropped 4 bases, with 13 bases sitting between them. Per germline, CDR1 SGHRS and CDR2 YFSETQ. The CDR3 extends over 15 amino acids. The CDR3 DNA reads as TGCGCCAGCAGCTTGGGGTACAGCAAATCCTATGGCTACACCTTC. Its protein is CASSLGYSKSYGYTF.

The chain couples TRBV11-2 to TRBJ2-7; no clear D gene. V shed 5 bases and J shed 3 bases, with 5 bases lying between them. The V gene's germline CDR1 is SGHAT and CDR2 FQNNGV. This CDR3 comprises 11 residues. The CDR3: CASSGNYEQYF. In DNA, the CDR3 is TGTGCCAGCAGCGGGAACTACGAGCAGTACTTC.

The chain combines TRBV28 with TRBJ2-3; 11 bases line up with TRBD2. V shed 6 bases and J 11 bases; nucleotides not matched to a gene: 13. CDR1 and CDR2 from the germline V gene are MDHEN and SYDVKM. The CDR3 runs to 15 residues. The CDR3 sequence: CASRTRSGRAGEQYF. Here the CDR3 DNA reads TGTGCCAGCAGAACCCGTAGCGGGAGGGCCGGCGAGCAGTATTTT.

The chain is built from TRBV15 and TRBJ2-6; D remains unclear. Trimming left V 0 bases short and J 2 bases short, with 5 bases between. CDR1 and CDR2 from the germline V gene are LNHNV and YYDKDF (reference sequence). The CDR3 loop spans 15 amino acids. The CDR3 is CATSRESPGANVLTF. For the CDR3, the DNA is TGTGCCACCAGCAGAGAGTCACCTGGGGCCAACGTCCTGACTTTC.

This chain connects TRBV29-1 to TRBJ2-2; 12 nucleotides line up with TRBD2. V shed 4 bases, J shed 4 bases, and the junction held 4 bases outside the gene matches. The germline V gene encodes CDR1 SQVTM and CDR2 ANQGSEA. The CDR3 contains 15 residues. CDR3: CSVGTSGTGTGELFF. The CDR3 bases are TGCAGCGTTGGGACTAGCGGGACGGGCACCGGGGAGCTGTTTTTT.

The chain joins TRBV6-1 to TRBJ1-5; 7 bases agree with TRBD1. Unmatched junction bases numbered 12, after V lost 4 bases and J lost 12 bases. Germline V gives CDR1 MNHNS, CDR2 SASEGT. CDR3 length: 14 residues. CDR3 sequence (DNA): TGTGCCAGCAGTGGTGGGACAGCTTCCCGACTCCAGCATTTT. Encoded protein: CASSGGTASRLQHF.

The chain carries TRBV5-1 and TRBJ1-4, with 10 bases fitting TRBD1. The CDR3 loop spans 15 amino acids. The trim removed 0 bases at V and 7 bases at J, leaving 3 bases unmatched. Germline loops: CDR1 SGHRS, CDR2 YFSETQ. This CDR3 reads CASSLDDRGREKLFF. The CDR3 bases are TGCGCCAGCAGCTTGGATGACAGGGGGCGTGAAAAACTGTTTTTT.

The chain couples TRBV19 to TRBJ1-1; no reliable D call. The CDR3 is 12 amino acids. Germline CDR1 is LNHDA and CDR2 is SQIVND (reference sequence). V lost 8 bases, J lost 1 base, and 8 bases lay in between. The CDR3 sequence: CASASWNTEAFF. Written as DNA, the CDR3 is TGTGCCAGTGCCTCTTGGAACACTGAAGCTTTCTTT. Complete variable domain (other parts from reference TRBV19 and TRBJ1-1): DGGITQSPKYLFRKEGQNVTLSCEQNLNHDAMYWYRQDPGQGLRLIYYSQIVNDFQKGDIAEGYSVSREKKESFPLTVTSAQKNPTAFYLCASASWNTEAFFGQGTRLTVV.

V gene TRBV30 combines with J gene TRBJ1-2; no firm D call. The CDR3 contains 12 residues. Looked up from germline, CDR1 is GTSNPN and CDR2 is SVGIG (reference sequence). V was trimmed by 4 bases and J by 4 bases, leaving 10 bases between them. The CDR3: CAWMDSGYGYTF. CDR3 in DNA: TGTGCCTGGATGGACTCGGGCTATGGCTACACCTTC.

This clone has only a few counts. The CDR3 sequence: CASSPFWQGSTNTEAFF. The DNA of the CDR3 is TGCGCCAGCAGCCCCTTTTGGCAGGGTTCAACGAACACTGAAGCTTTCTTT. V usage is TRBV4-1 and J usage is TRBJ1-1; perhaps TRBD1 as D (5 bases). The CDR3 totals 17 residues. Germline-derived CDR1 and CDR2 are MGHRA and YSYEKL. The V gene lost 4 bases and the J gene lost 1 base, with 19 bases spanning the gap.

J is TRBJ1-2 and V is TRBV28; D is possibly TRBD1 (5 bases). Germline-derived CDR1 and CDR2 are MDHEN and SYDVKM. Trimming stripped 6 bases from V and 4 bases from J, with 21 bases between. The CDR3 covers 16 residues. The CDR3 loop is CASSPASDTRGYGYTF. Written as DNA, the CDR3 is TGTGCCAGCAGCCCGGCTTCGGACACTAGGGGCTATGGCTACACCTTC.

The rearrangement joins TRBV5-6 to TRBJ2-7, with 10 bases aligning to TRBD1. Germline V gene lookup returns CDR1 SGHDT and CDR2 YYEEEE. V lost 4 bases, J lost 2 bases, and 3 bases stayed unmatched. This CDR3 comprises 14 residues. In DNA form, the CDR3 reads TGTGCCAGCAGCATAGGACAGGGGGCCTACGAGCAGTACTTC. Residues: CASSIGQGAYEQYF.

V is TRBV9 and J is TRBJ1-3; D might be TRBD1 (5 bases). V lost 1 base to trimming and J lost 0 bases, with 11 bases between them. The CDR3 contains 16 residues. The germline gives CDR1 SGDLS, CDR2 YYNGEE. CDR3: CASSVLDSHSGNTIYF. The CDR3 nucleotides read TGTGCCAGCAGCGTACTCGACAGCCACTCTGGAAACACCATATATTTT.

CDR3 in amino acids: CASSSRADNEQFF. CDR3 in DNA: TGTGCCAGCAGCTCGCGGGCCGACAATGAGCAGTTCTTC. The V gene is TRBV5-4, the J gene TRBJ2-1; D possibly corresponds to TRBD2 (5 bases). V lost 3 bases, J lost 5 bases, and 9 bases lay in between. Germline-derived CDR1 and CDR2 are SGHNT and YYREEE (reference sequence). CDR3 length: 13 residues.

V is TRBV6-5 and J is TRBJ2-5; maybe TRBD1 (6 bases). CDR1 is MNHEY, CDR2 SVGAGI, per germline. Trimming removed 6 bases at V and 5 bases at J, with 16 bases between. There are 14 residues in the CDR3. In DNA form, the CDR3 reads TGTGCCAGCAGCTCGGACAGCTACCGGGAGACCCAGTACTTC. Translated, it gives CASSSDSYRETQYF.

The genes are TRBV5-4 and TRBJ2-1; D is ambiguous. The ends were cut back, 2 bases at V and 8 bases at J, with 11 bases in the middle. The CDR3 is made up of 13 amino acids. Germline loops: CDR1 SGHNT, CDR2 YYREEE (reference sequence). The CDR3 here is CASSFNNVYEQFF. Written as DNA, the CDR3 is TGTGCCAGCAGCTTTAATAATGTCTATGAGCAGTTCTTC.

This chain joins TRBV13 and TRBJ2-5; 7 bases agree with TRBD2. With 0 bases clipped from V and 7 bases from J, the junction kept 5 bases outside the gene matches. This CDR3 has 14 amino acids. Germline V lookup: CDR1 PRHDT, CDR2 FYEKMQ (reference sequence). CDR3 DNA sequence: TGTGCCAGCAGCTTAGGTCCTAGCGGCACGACCCAGTACTTC. It is translated as CASSLGPSGTTQYF. The entire variable domain, with the rest obtained from reference TRBV13 and TRBJ2-5, is as follows: AAGVIQSPRHLIKEKRETATLKCYPIPRHDTVYWYQQGPGQDPQFLISFYEKMQSDKGSIPDRFSAQQFSDYHSELNMSSLELGDSALYFCASSLGPSGTTQYFGPGTRLLVL.

The gene calls are TRBV28 and TRBJ2-5; weak D call: TRBD2 (6 bases). The V and J ends lost 10 bases and 0 bases respectively, with 9 bases between them. CDR3 length: 12 amino acids. CDR1 is MDHEN and CDR2 is SYDVKM in the germline V gene. In DNA form, the CDR3 reads TGTGCCACCCGGACTAACCAAGAGACCCAGTACTTC. Its protein is CATRTNQETQYF.

V is TRBV19 and J is TRBJ2-1; TRBD1 matches 7 bases. Per germline, CDR1 LNHDA and CDR2 SQIVND (reference sequence). V shed 3 bases, J shed 7 bases, and the junction held 6 bases outside the gene matches. The CDR3 covers 14 residues. In DNA form, the CDR3 reads TGTGCCAGTAGTATGGGACAGATTTGGAATGAGCAGTTCTTC. Translating gives CASSMGQIWNEQFF. The variable domain in full, with the rest retrieved from reference TRBV19 and TRBJ2-1, is DGGITQSPKYLFRKEGQNVTLSCEQNLNHDAMYWYRQDPGQGLRLIYYSQIVNDFQKGDIAEGYSVSREKKESFPLTVTSAQKNPTAFYLCASSMGQIWNEQFFGPGTRLTVL.